This T cell receptor beta chain originates from a study of blood T cell repertoires in COVID-19. CDR1 SGHTS and CDR2 YDEGEE come from the germline V gene. The V and J ends lost 1 base and 0 bases, in that order; junction bases with no gene match: 7. The CDR3 loop spans 18 amino acids. The sample holds a few counts of this clone. Original data processing: Reference gene primer amplification gave estimated nucleated cell counts. Data came from immunoSEQ multiplex PCR; TCRdb stores just in-frame clones and leaves some out. V, J and clone size derive from that table, while D and trimming were established from the DNA sequence. Of 200,000 to 300,000 clones listed, roughly 86% are singletons.

Sequencing was performed on peripheral blood. The V call is TRBV5-8, the J call TRBJ2-1; 10 nucleotides align to TRBD2. The clonotype comes from a man aged 35 to 55 who had recovered from COVID-19. The CDR3 loop is CASSLNKASGGSYNEQFF. In nucleotides, the CDR3 is TGTGCCAGCAGCTTGAATAAGGCTAGCGGGGGCTCCTACAATGAGCAGTTCTTC.